The entry below describes one TCR beta chain. Antigen: not known. The CDR3 covers 13 residues. V was trimmed by 3 bases and J by 3 bases, leaving 8 bases between them. The germline V gene encodes CDR1 SGHDN and CDR2 FVKESK. Running of the v3.0 immunoSEQ assay took place at survey level. The assay was immunoSEQ multiplex PCR, and TCRdb's table has in-frame clones only and misses some. This table holds tens of thousands of clones, 95% to 98% found once. The data were obtained in a study of long-term antiretroviral therapy in people with HIV. Study results and caveats: Those clones which expanded before ART made up the dominant part of the repertoire at all time points.

This specimen consisted of unsorted PBMCs, obtained 6.9 years after starting antiretroviral therapy. The rearrangement joins TRBV14 to TRBJ1-1, with D unclear. This receptor was taken from a man under 40 with HIV. CDR3: CASSHSLDTEAFF. The CDR3 nucleotides are TGTGCCAGCAGCCACTCACTGGACACTGAAGCTTTCTTT. Complete variable domain (other parts from reference TRBV14 and TRBJ1-1): EAGVTQFPSHSVIEKGQTVTLRCDPISGHDNLYWYRRVMGKEIKFLLHFVKESKQDESGMPNNRFLAERTGGTYSTLKVQPAELEDSGVYFCASSHSLDTEAFFGQGTRLTVV.